This TCR beta chain was sequenced in a study of shared clonotypes between healthy human individuals. Terminally differentiated effector memory CD45RA+ cells were excluded from the naive CD8 cells, which were CD45RO-negative and positively selected for CCR7. Generated by immunoSEQ multiplex PCR, the TCRdb table keeps only in-frame clones and is missing some. The table has about 2,200,000 clones, under 95% seen once. The study, taken as a whole, reports: Estimated richness values were generally larger in naive subsets than in memory subsets.

With regard to this clone: Its antigen is not identified. This sample also contains other DNA sequences that code for the same CDR3.

This TCR came from a man between 18 and 35 years old in good health. Some clones in this sample may be carry-over from other donors' samples. The sequencing input was naive CD8+ T cells from PBMCs.

The CDR3 reads CASSHGTGAYEQYF. The CDR3 DNA follows: TGCGCCAGCAGCCACGGGACAGGCGCCTACGAGCAGTACTTC. The rearrangement uses TRBV4-3 and TRBJ2-7; 8 bases align to TRBD1. Germline CDR1 is LGHNA and CDR2 is YSLEER. This CDR3 is 14 amino acids long. V was pared by 3 bases and J by 2 bases, with 3 bases of the junction left unmatched.